These 29 T cell receptor beta chains came from one sample sequenced in a study of radiotherapy plus CTLA-4 blockade in lung cancer. Sequencing was performed with immunoSEQ multiplex PCR; in TCRdb, only in-frame clones are kept and a portion is missing. The repertoire holds roughly 69,000 clones, with approximately 76% as singletons. Sequences were derived from peripheral blood, sampled from a patient treated with radiotherapy plus ipilimumab. These receptors came from a human donor with non-small cell lung cancer whose response to radiotherapy plus ipilimumab could not be evaluated. Some clones in this sample may be carry-over from other donors' samples.

The V and J genes are TRBV7-6 and TRBJ2-7; TRBD2 matches at 9 bases. CDR3 length: 18 amino acids. After removal of 2 bases from V and 6 bases from J, the junction contained 17 bases not matched to a gene. Germline CDR1 and CDR2: SGHVS and FNYEAQ. This chain's CDR3 is CASSLFPARGGGAREQYF. The CDR3 DNA sequence: TGTGCCAGCAGCTTATTCCCCGCTCGAGGCGGGGGGGCCCGCGAGCAGTACTTC.

V usage is TRBV6-5 and J usage is TRBJ2-3; 8 positions match TRBD1. Germline trimming cut 8 bases from V and 1 base from J; bases unmatched to any gene: 8. CDR3 length equals 15 residues. Germline V gene lookup returns CDR1 MNHEY and CDR2 SVGAGI. This chain's CDR3 is CASSRQGLGTDTQYF. The CDR3 DNA sequence: TGTGCCAGCTCCAGACAGGGGTTAGGCACAGATACGCAGTATTTT.

The chain joins TRBV9 to TRBJ2-1, with 15 bases aligning to TRBD2. Germline CDR1 and CDR2: SGDLS and YYNGEE. This CDR3 contains 16 residues. The trim removed 4 bases at V and 11 bases at J, leaving 10 bases unmatched. This chain's CDR3 is CASSPVGLAGGKQQFF. Written as DNA, the CDR3 is TGTGCCAGCAGCCCTGTCGGACTAGCGGGGGGGAAACAGCAGTTCTTC.

V and J are TRBV4-1 and TRBJ2-4, with D maybe TRBD1 (6 bases). The CDR3 consists of 15 residues. V was clipped by 0 bases and J by 6 bases, with 12 bases between them. CDR1 is MGHRA and CDR2 is YSYEKL in the germline V gene. As DNA, the CDR3 is TGCGCCAGCAGCCAAGACGACCGGGACATAAACATTCAGTACTTC. The encoded protein is CASSQDDRDINIQYF.

This chain connects TRBV27 to TRBJ2-7; the D gene is possibly TRBD1 (6 bases). The length of the CDR3 is 15 residues. Trimming left V 2 bases short and J 2 bases short, with 13 bases between. Germline assignment: CDR1 MNHEY and CDR2 SMNVEV (reference sequence). The CDR3 spells CASSLQGGGTYEQYF. The CDR3 nucleotides are TGTGCCAGCAGTTTACAAGGGGGTGGGACCTACGAGCAGTACTTC.

This chain connects TRBV6-1 to TRBJ1-1; 9 nucleotides agree with TRBD1. V was pared by 6 bases and J by 4 bases, with 6 bases of the junction left unmatched. Germline loops: CDR1 MNHNS, CDR2 SASEGT. The CDR3 has 14 amino acids. The CDR3 here is CASSLGQGFTEAFF. As DNA, the CDR3 is TGTGCCAGCAGCCTCGGACAGGGGTTCACTGAAGCTTTCTTT.

This clone was detected a few times. The V and J genes are TRBV5-4 and TRBJ1-2; D may be TRBD1 (6 bases). Germline CDR1 is SGHNT and CDR2 is YYREEE (reference sequence). This CDR3 comprises 14 residues. The V end lost 6 bases, the J end lost 4 bases, and 16 bases lay between the germline ends. DNA for the CDR3: TGTGCCAGCACCCCCTCCCCAGGGGTCTATGGCTACACCTTC. It is translated as CASTPSPGVYGYTF.

This chain joins TRBV4-3 and TRBJ1-2; tentative D call: TRBD1 (5 bases). V was cut by 1 base and J by 4 bases, with 16 bases left in between. Germline CDR1 is LGHNA and CDR2 is YSLEER. This CDR3 has 16 amino acids. The CDR3 nucleotides read TGCGCCAGCAGCCAAGGCCATCGGGGGGTTCGCTATGGCTACACCTTC. As protein: CASSQGHRGVRYGYTF.

V and J are TRBV19 and TRBJ1-5; tentatively, D is TRBD1 (6 bases). Looked up from germline, CDR1 is LNHDA and CDR2 is SQIVND (reference sequence). V lost 5 bases and J 3 bases, leaving 8 bases between the germline ends. This CDR3 has 13 residues. This CDR3 reads CASSDRYNQPQHF. In DNA, the CDR3 is TGTGCCAGTAGTGACAGGTACAATCAGCCCCAGCATTTT. The full variable domain, in which reference TRBV19 and TRBJ1-5 provide the parts outside the CDR3, is DGGITQSPKYLFRKEGQNVTLSCEQNLNHDAMYWYRQDPGQGLRLIYYSQIVNDFQKGDIAEGYSVSREKKESFPLTVTSAQKNPTAFYLCASSDRYNQPQHFGDGTRLSIL.

The V gene is TRBV6-4, the J gene TRBJ1-2, with D possibly matching TRBD1 (6 bases). CDR1 is MRHNA and CDR2 is SNTAGT in the germline V gene. V was shortened by 3 bases and J by 4 bases, with 15 bases between the two germline ends. The CDR3 is made up of 15 amino acids. CDR3 region: CASSEFSGAAYGYTF. For the CDR3, the DNA is TGTGCCAGCAGTGAATTCTCAGGGGCCGCCTATGGCTACACCTTC.

This chain joins TRBV5-1 and TRBJ1-2, with TRBD1 matching over 7 bases. Germline V lookup: CDR1 SGHRS, CDR2 YFSETQ. The CDR3 extends over 15 amino acids. Losses at the gene ends were 1 base for V and 0 bases for J; bases not matched to a gene: 3. This CDR3 reads CASSLRQGANYGYTF. The CDR3 DNA follows: TGCGCCAGCAGCTTGCGACAGGGCGCTAACTATGGCTACACCTTC.

The CDR3 region is CASADRTPEETQYF. The CDR3 DNA is TGTGCCAGCGCTGACCGGACTCCCGAGGAGACCCAGTACTTC. V and J are TRBV2 and TRBJ2-5, with D possibly being TRBD2 (5 bases). The germline V gene has CDR1 SNHLY and CDR2 FYNNEI. V was shortened by 8 bases and J by 5 bases, with 18 bases between the two germline ends. This CDR3 region has 14 residues.

This clone was recorded once. The gene calls are TRBV6-1 and TRBJ2-3, with 9 bases identical to TRBD2. The CDR3 extends over 17 amino acids. After removal of 4 bases from V and 4 bases from J, the junction contained 12 bases not matched to a gene. Germline V gene lookup returns CDR1 MNHNS and CDR2 SASEGT. The CDR3 DNA sequence: TGTGCCAGCAGTGCATCCCCGGGACTAGCTCGGTCAGATACGCAGTATTTT. Translation: CASSASPGLARSDTQYF.

This clone was observed a handful of times. The rearrangement joins TRBV28 to TRBJ1-3, with D hard to call. Per the germline V gene, CDR1 is MDHEN and CDR2 is SYDVKM. V lost 3 bases to trimming and J lost 0 bases, with 9 bases between them. The CDR3 extends over 15 amino acids. Here the CDR3 reads CASSLISYSGNTIYF. The CDR3 DNA is TGTGCCAGCAGTTTGATTAGCTACTCTGGAAACACCATATATTTT. The whole variable domain, remainder taken from reference TRBV28 and TRBJ1-3, is DVKVTQSSRYLVKRTGEKVFLECVQDMDHENMFWYRQDPGLGLRLIYFSYDVKMKEKGDIPEGYSVSREKKERFSLILESASTNQTSMYLCASSLISYSGNTIYFGEGSWLTVV.

This chain connects TRBV6-5 to TRBJ2-7; 7 bases are shared with TRBD2. From germline, CDR1 is MNHEY and CDR2 SVGAGI. V shed 2 bases and J 5 bases; nucleotides not matched to a gene: 3. This CDR3 is 13 amino acids long. The CDR3 bases are TGTGCCAGCAGTTACGGGGGAGGGCACGAGCAGTACTTC. The encoded protein is CASSYGGGHEQYF.

This chain uses TRBV28 with TRBJ2-6; TRBD1 matches 10 bases. Germline loops: CDR1 MDHEN, CDR2 SYDVKM. The CDR3 spans 20 residues. V was clipped by 6 bases and J by 3 bases; unmatched bases: 17. The CDR3 loop is CASSPLGGTGVRDGANVLTF. CDR3 DNA sequence: TGTGCCAGCAGCCCTCTGGGGGGGACAGGGGTTCGTGATGGGGCCAACGTCCTGACTTTC.

The rearrangement joins TRBV6-5 to TRBJ1-3; 10 bases are a match to TRBD1. CDR1 is MNHEY, CDR2 SVGAGI, per germline. CDR3 length: 15 residues. Trimming took 5 bases from V and 4 from J; bases not matched to a gene: 5. CDR3 region: CASSRGQGGGNTIYF. Here the CDR3 DNA reads TGTGCCAGCAGTCGAGGACAGGGGGGAGGAAACACCATATATTTT.

The chain has TRBV18 and TRBJ2-1; weak D call: TRBD2 (5 bases). The germline V and J ends were trimmed by 6 bases and 3 bases, with 9 bases remaining between them. This CDR3 spans 13 amino acids. Germline-derived CDR1 and CDR2 are KGHSH and LQKENI. CDR3 nucleotides: TGTGCCAGCTCGGAGGCGGGCTACAATGAGCAGTTCTTC. It specifies CASSEAGYNEQFF.

V usage is TRBV28 and J usage is TRBJ2-3, with a weak D call TRBD2 (6 bases). V shed 5 bases and J shed 2 bases, with 17 bases lying between them. The CDR3 runs 16 residues. CDR1 is MDHEN and CDR2 is SYDVKM in the germline V gene. The CDR3 region has the DNA TGTGCCAGCAGTCTACCGGGACTGACCAACACAGATACGCAGTATTTT. It specifies CASSLPGLTNTDTQYF. Based on the CDR3 plus reference TRBV28 and TRBJ2-3, the full variable domain is DVKVTQSSRYLVKRTGEKVFLECVQDMDHENMFWYRQDPGLGLRLIYFSYDVKMKEKGDIPEGYSVSREKKERFSLILESASTNQTSMYLCASSLPGLTNTDTQYFGPGTRLTVL.

The chain recombines TRBV9 with TRBJ1-1; D is uncertain. V lost 4 bases, J lost 3 bases, and 7 bases lay in between. The CDR3 spans 12 residues. The germline V gene encodes CDR1 SGDLS and CDR2 YYNGEE. The CDR3 protein is CASSNSYTEAFF. In DNA, the CDR3 is TGTGCCAGCAGCAATTCTTACACTGAAGCTTTCTTT.

This clone was observed once. CDR3 sequence: CASSIGPRVYNEQFF. In DNA form, the CDR3 reads TGTGCCAGTAGTATCGGTCCCAGGGTATACAATGAGCAGTTCTTC. V is TRBV19 and J is TRBJ2-1; perhaps TRBD1 as D (5 bases). The CDR3 extends over 15 amino acids. V gave up 3 bases and J gave up 4 bases, with 13 bases separating them. Germline-derived CDR1 and CDR2 are LNHDA and SQIVND (reference sequence).

The CDR3 region has the DNA TGTGCCAGCAGTGCCCAACTCCATAGCAATCAGCCCCAGCATTTT. Protein: CASSAQLHSNQPQHF. The chain is built from TRBV2 and TRBJ1-5; D call uncertain. The CDR3 consists of 15 residues. Germline-derived CDR1 and CDR2 are SNHLY and FYNNEI. The V gene lost 4 bases and the J gene lost 0 bases, with 10 bases spanning the gap. The whole variable domain, remainder taken from reference TRBV2 and TRBJ1-5, is EPEVTQTPSHQVTQMGQEVILRCVPISNHLYFYWYRQILGQKVEFLVSFYNNEISEKSEIFDDQFSVERPDGSNFTLKIRSTKLEDSAMYFCASSAQLHSNQPQHFGDGTRLSIL.

The chain carries TRBV2 and TRBJ2-2, with D possibly TRBD1 on 5 matching bases. Germline V gives CDR1 SNHLY, CDR2 FYNNEI. Trimming left V 3 bases short and J 1 base short, with 21 bases between. The CDR3 has 19 residues. CDR3 in amino acids: CASSDPTDSTLLNTGELFF. As DNA, the CDR3 is TGTGCCAGCAGTGACCCAACCGACAGCACCCTCTTGAACACCGGGGAGCTGTTTTTT.

The sample holds one count of this clone. This chain joins TRBV15 and TRBJ1-5; unclear D gene. The CDR3 loop spans 19 amino acids. Trimming cost V 0 bases and J 0 bases, with 18 bases left between them. The V gene's germline CDR1 is LNHNV and CDR2 YYDKDF (reference sequence). The CDR3 region is CATSRDTLAEPYSNQPQHF. In nucleotides, the CDR3 is TGTGCCACCAGCAGAGATACTCTCGCCGAGCCCTATAGCAATCAGCCCCAGCATTTT. Drawing the rest from reference TRBV15 and TRBJ1-5, the complete variable domain is DAMVIQNPRYQVTQFGKPVTLSCSQTLNHNVMYWYQQKSSQAPKLLFHYYDKDFNNEADTPDNFQSRRPNTSFCFLDIRSPGLGDTAMYLCATSRDTLAEPYSNQPQHFGDGTRLSIL.

The chain joins TRBV5-4 to TRBJ2-3; weak D call: TRBD2 (6 bases). This CDR3 comprises 13 residues. Germline V gene lookup returns CDR1 SGHNT and CDR2 YYREEE (reference sequence). V lost 2 bases and J lost 6, with 10 bases in between. CDR3 loop: CASSFSSADTQYF. The CDR3 DNA reads TGTGCCAGCAGCTTTTCTAGCGCTGATACGCAGTATTTT. Full variable domain (missing parts from reference TRBV5-4 and TRBJ2-3): ETGVTQSPTHLIKTRGQQVTLRCSSQSGHNTVSWYQQALGQGPQFIFQYYREEENGRGNFPPRFSGLQFPNYSSELNVNALELDDSALYLCASSFSSADTQYFGPGTRLTVL.

The V call is TRBV18, the J call TRBJ2-7, with D possibly being TRBD2 (5 bases). Germline CDR1 is KGHSH and CDR2 is LQKENI. This CDR3 has 14 amino acids. Trimming left V 6 bases short and J 7 bases short, with 19 bases between. CDR3 in amino acids: CASSLYQDPGEQYF. The CDR3 DNA sequence: TGTGCCAGCTCTCTATATCAAGACCCGGGGGAGCAGTACTTC.

V gene TRBV5-1 combines with J gene TRBJ1-2, with D unclear. Between the trimmed V and J ends, which lost 1 base and 0 bases, there was a span of 7 bases. This CDR3 spans 14 amino acids. The germline V gene has CDR1 SGHRS and CDR2 YFSETQ. CDR3 in amino acids: CASSLTFANYGYTF. The DNA of the CDR3 is TGCGCCAGCAGCTTGACATTTGCTAACTATGGCTACACCTTC.

V gene TRBV7-6 combines with J gene TRBJ1-6; 8 bases fit TRBD1. Trimming took 6 bases from V and 9 from J; bases not matched to a gene: 7. The germline V gene encodes CDR1 SGHVS and CDR2 FNYEAQ. The CDR3 has 14 amino acids. The DNA of the CDR3 is TGTGCCAGCAGTCGAGGACAGGGCAGTTCACCCCTCCACTTT. It specifies CASSRGQGSSPLHF.

V gene TRBV28 combines with J gene TRBJ2-1; TRBD2 matches at 13 bases. The germline gives CDR1 MDHEN, CDR2 SYDVKM. The J segment lost 5 bases and the V segment lost 4 bases, leaving 8 bases of the junction unmatched. The CDR3 has 17 amino acids. The CDR3 loop is CASSSRLAGGRNNEQFF. The CDR3 DNA reads TGTGCCAGCAGTTCCAGACTAGCGGGGGGCCGAAACAATGAGCAGTTCTTC.